A selection of T cell receptor beta chains follows, all from one sample in a study of cytomegalovirus exposure and HLA in healthy donors. TCRdb's copy holds only in-frame clones and misses some; the assay was immunoSEQ multiplex PCR. The data hold 150,000 to 200,000 clones, with around 79% observed a single time. The sequenced sample was PBMCs. These receptors originate from a woman between 40 and 55 years old in good health and CMV-seronegative. CDR3s include the opening cysteine and the closing phenylalanine or tryptophan. A D gene is named only where the DNA matches it firmly. Size is stated for part of the rows, as once, few or many counts, or as a class when the clone is expanded.

TRBD1 TRBJ2-2 TRBV9 - CASSVGMWGQGANGELFF TGTGCCAGCAGCGTAGGAATGTGGGGACAGGGGGCCAACGGGGAGCTGTTTTTT
TRBD2 TRBJ2-5 TRBV7-9 - CSSSLRAGGRGETQYF TGTTCCAGCAGCCTCAGGGCGGGGGGACGTGGGGAGACCCAGTACTTC
- TRBJ1-5 TRBV5-1 - CASSEQANQPQHF TGCGCCAGCAGCGAACAGGCTAATCAGCCCCAGCATTTT
- TRBJ1-2 TRBV28 - CASSEPGTYNGYTF TGTGCCAGCAGTGAGCCCGGGACTTATAATGGCTACACCTTC
TRBD2 TRBJ2-3 TRBV27 few CASSFLAGASSTDTQYF TGTGCCAGCAGTTTCCTAGCGGGGGCTTCTAGCACAGATACGCAGTATTTT
- TRBJ2-5 TRBV27 - CASSWGQGETQYF TGTGCCAGCAGTTGGGGGCAGGGAGAGACCCAGTACTTC
- TRBJ1-5 TRBV6-1 few CASSVQGMGNQPQHF TGTGCCAGCAGTGTACAGGGAATGGGGAATCAGCCCCAGCATTTT
TRBD1 TRBJ2-1 TRBV6-6 - CASSATGSEQFF TGTGCCAGCAGTGCGACAGGGAGCGAGCAGTTCTTC
- TRBJ2-1 TRBV6-6 - CASSYIAGYNEQFF TGTGCCAGCAGTTACATTGCAGGGTACAATGAGCAGTTCTTC
- TRBJ1-2 TRBV13 few CASRRTGRANYGYTF TGTGCCAGCAGACGTACCGGGAGAGCTAACTATGGCTACACCTTC
- TRBJ2-3 TRBV12-1 - CASSPPKRRHADTQYF TGTGCCAGCAGCCCCCCCAAACGGAGGCACGCAGATACGCAGTATTTT
- TRBJ2-3 TRBV19 - CASSIPRPGVYTDTQYF TGTGCCAGTAGTATTCCGCGCCCCGGTGTTTACACAGATACGCAGTATTTT
- TRBJ1-1 TRBV5-1 - CASGTGGLRQNTEAFF TGCGCCAGCGGCACCGGCGGGCTGAGACAGAACACTGAAGCTTTCTTT
TRBD1 TRBJ1-2 TRBV2 - CASSPDRGRDGYTF TGTGCCAGCAGTCCTGACAGGGGGCGTGATGGCTACACCTTC
- TRBJ1-1 TRBV19 few CASRGGTVNTEAFF TGTGCCAGTAGAGGAGGGACGGTGAACACTGAAGCTTTCTTT
- TRBJ2-1 TRBV6-6 - CASSPGGEQFF TGTGCCAGCAGCCCCGGCGGTGAGCAGTTCTTC
- TRBJ2-6 TRBV28 - CASSTPGANVLTF TGTGCCAGCAGTACACCCGGGGCCAACGTCCTGACTTTC
TRBD1 TRBJ1-2 TRBV6-1 - CASTRDRVDYGYTF TGTGCCAGCACCAGGGACAGGGTCGACTATGGCTACACCTTC
TRBD2 TRBJ2-1 TRBV2 - CASRAGGPNEQFF TGTGCCAGCAGGGCGGGGGGGCCCAATGAGCAGTTCTTC
- TRBJ2-7 TRBV6-1 - CASSEGQGGPYEQYF TGTGCCAGCAGTGAAGGGCAGGGGGGACCCTACGAGCAGTACTTC
TRBD1 TRBJ1-5 TRBV19 once CASSKGAAPNQPQHF TGTGCCAGTAGTAAGGGGGCGGCCCCCAATCAGCCCCAGCATTTT
TRBD2 TRBJ2-5 TRBV15 - CATGPGGETQYF TGTGCCACCGGCCCGGGGGGAGAGACCCAGTACTTC
- TRBJ1-4 TRBV12-2 - CASRYVRGDSLTATNEKLFF TGTGCAAGTCGGTACGTCCGTGGGGACTCCCTAACGGCAACTAATGAAAAACTGTTTTTT
- TRBJ1-1 TRBV9 once CASSVAGSWAAEAFF TGTGCCAGCAGCGTAGCTGGATCGTGGGCTGCTGAAGCTTTCTTT
- TRBJ1-2 TRBV7-2 - CASSSYRVGYGYTF TGTGCCAGCAGCTCTTACAGGGTGGGCTATGGCTACACCTTC
TRBD1 TRBJ1-4 TRBV18 - CASSYDRGEKLFF TGTGCCAGCTCTTACGACAGGGGTGAAAAACTGTTTTTT
TRBD2 TRBJ2-7 TRBV28 - CASMRGGLYEQYF TGTGCCAGCATGCGGGGGGGGCTCTACGAGCAGTACTTC
- TRBJ1-4 TRBV27 - CASSWVRAVNEKLFF TGTGCCAGCAGCTGGGTGCGGGCAGTTAATGAAAAACTGTTTTTT
TRBD1 TRBJ1-6 TRBV2 - CASSLTGVNSPLHF TGTGCCAGCAGTCTAACAGGGGTAAATTCACCCCTCCACTTT
TRBD1 TRBJ2-2 TRBV6-1 - CASSERQGNTGELFF TGTGCCAGCAGTGAACGACAGGGCAACACCGGGGAGCTGTTTTTT
- TRBJ2-7 TRBV7-8 few CASSSGGGKGQYF TGTGCCAGCAGCTCCGGTGGGGGGAAAGGGCAGTACTTC
- TRBJ1-3 TRBV7-9 - CASSRRLSRDSGNTIYF TGTGCCAGCAGCCGAAGACTGAGCCGTGACTCTGGAAACACCATATATTTT
- TRBJ1-4 TRBV5-4 - CASSLYRVANEKLFF TGTGCCAGCAGCTTATACAGGGTAGCTAATGAAAAACTGTTTTTT
TRBD1 TRBJ2-5 TRBV7-2 - CASSLNRGLETQYF TGTGCCAGCAGCTTAAACAGGGGTTTAGAGACCCAGTACTTC
TRBD1 TRBJ2-7 TRBV27 - CASSWRQGSYEQYF TGTGCCAGCAGTTGGCGACAGGGGAGCTACGAGCAGTACTTC
TRBD1 TRBJ1-2 TRBV5-5 - CASSRGTGTYYGYTF TGTGCCAGCAGTCGAGGGACAGGAACCTACTATGGCTACACCTTC
- TRBJ1-1 TRBV14 - CASSQPPRMNTEAFF TGTGCCAGCAGCCAACCCCCCAGGATGAACACTGAAGCTTTCTTT
- TRBJ1-2 TRBV18 - CASSPPGGKVAGYTF TGTGCCAGCTCACCACCGGGGGGTAAGGTTGCTGGCTACACCTTC
- TRBJ2-3 TRBV5-4 few CASSLPYPPTDTQYF TGTGCCAGCAGCTTGCCTTATCCTCCCACAGATACGCAGTATTTT
- TRBJ1-6 TRBV27 - CASSLSNPVGNSPLHF TGTGCCAGCAGTTTATCGAACCCGGTCGGGAATTCACCCCTCCACTTT
TRBD2 TRBJ2-2 TRBV6-1 - CASSLTSGGSGELFF TGTGCCAGCAGTTTGACTAGCGGGGGATCCGGGGAGCTGTTTTTT
TRBD1 TRBJ2-7 TRBV4-1 - CASSQPGQGSYEQYF TGCGCCAGCAGCCAACCAGGACAGGGATCCTACGAGCAGTACTTC
- TRBJ1-1 TRBV25-1 - CASTSNYAATTEAFF TGTGCCAGCACAAGTAATTACGCGGCGACCACTGAAGCTTTCTTT
- TRBJ1-2 TRBV6-1 - CASKEPGNYGYTF TGTGCCAGCAAGGAGCCAGGGAACTATGGCTACACCTTC
- TRBJ2-5 TRBV5-1 - CASSLGTGPRETQYF TGCGCCAGCAGCTTGGGAACAGGGCCACGGGAGACCCAGTACTTC